These T cell receptor beta chains were read from a single sample in a study of blood T cell repertoires in COVID-19. The protocol was immunoSEQ multiplex PCR, while the TCRdb copy is restricted to in-frame clones and leaves out a portion. The data contain tens of thousands of clones, over 70% of them singletons. The sample taken for sequencing was peripheral blood. The receptors here all came from a man between 50 and 59 years old with active or convalescent COVID-19. Each CDR3 is given with its conserved first and last residue. Fields, in order: V gene, J gene, clone size, D gene, CDR3 protein, CDR3 DNA. D genes are given only for firm matches. Clone size is stated in some rows and not others, as once, few, many or a class when expanded.

TRBV14	TRBJ1-4	-	-	CASSQVLGGREKLFF	TGTGCCAGCAGCCAAGTGCTCGGGGGTAGGGAAAAACTGTTTTTT
TRBV5-6	TRBJ1-4	-	-	CASREQGRTNEKLFF	TGTGCCAGCAGAGAACAGGGAAGGACTAATGAAAAACTGTTTTTT
TRBV11-2	TRBJ2-7	-	-	CASSLAPGSRYEQYF	TGTGCCAGCAGCTTGGCACCCGGGTCGCGATACGAGCAGTACTTC
TRBV5-1	TRBJ1-1	-	TRBD1	CASSVGQGVTEAFF	TGCGCCAGCAGCGTCGGACAGGGGGTAACTGAAGCTTTCTTT
TRBV14	TRBJ1-6	-	-	CASRDSPNSPLHF	TGTGCCAGCAGAGATAGCCCCAATTCACCCCTCCACTTT
TRBV4-2	TRBJ1-5	-	-	CASSQDLQGGQPQHF	TGTGCCAGCAGCCAAGATTTACAGGGAGGGCAGCCCCAGCATTTT
TRBV9	TRBJ2-2	-	TRBD2	CASSPRRLAGGGTGELFF	TGTGCCAGCAGCCCCCGTCGACTAGCGGGGGGGGGTACCGGGGAGCTGTTTTTT
TRBV5-4	TRBJ2-7	few	-	CASSLAWENYEQYF	TGTGCCAGCAGCTTGGCTTGGGAGAACTACGAGCAGTACTTC
TRBV10-3	TRBJ1-6	-	TRBD1	CAASGQGGLYSPLHF	TGTGCCGCCTCGGGACAGGGAGGTTTATACTCACCCCTCCACTTT
TRBV4-2	TRBJ2-5	-	TRBD2	CASSRGTSGGAEETQYF	TGTGCCAGCAGCCGAGGGACTAGCGGGGGGGCCGAAGAGACCCAGTACTTC
TRBV7-3	TRBJ2-3	-	-	CASSSPSTDTQYF	TGTGCCAGCAGCTCCCCTAGCACAGATACGCAGTATTTT